This T cell receptor (beta chain) was obtained from a study of blood T cell repertoires in COVID-19. Across the study: Acute and convalescent COVID-19 samples came from the United States, Italy and Spain.

The V end lost 4 bases, the J end lost 4 bases, and 8 bases lay between the germline ends. Germline-derived CDR1 and CDR2 are SGHTS and YDEGEE. The length of the CDR3 is 12 residues. The repertoire was sequenced with immunoSEQ multiplex PCR; TCRdb's copy has only in-frame clones and lacks some. This table holds about 300,000 clones, just over 85% found once. This TCR derives from a man aged 30 to 39 who had recovered from COVID-19. The chain couples TRBV5-8 to TRBJ1-1; no firm D call. Sequenced material: PBMCs or T cells enriched from blood (not recorded which). The CDR3 region is CASSLSGTEAFF. CDR3 nucleotide sequence: TGTGCCAGCAGCCTCTCGGGCACTGAAGCTTTCTTT.